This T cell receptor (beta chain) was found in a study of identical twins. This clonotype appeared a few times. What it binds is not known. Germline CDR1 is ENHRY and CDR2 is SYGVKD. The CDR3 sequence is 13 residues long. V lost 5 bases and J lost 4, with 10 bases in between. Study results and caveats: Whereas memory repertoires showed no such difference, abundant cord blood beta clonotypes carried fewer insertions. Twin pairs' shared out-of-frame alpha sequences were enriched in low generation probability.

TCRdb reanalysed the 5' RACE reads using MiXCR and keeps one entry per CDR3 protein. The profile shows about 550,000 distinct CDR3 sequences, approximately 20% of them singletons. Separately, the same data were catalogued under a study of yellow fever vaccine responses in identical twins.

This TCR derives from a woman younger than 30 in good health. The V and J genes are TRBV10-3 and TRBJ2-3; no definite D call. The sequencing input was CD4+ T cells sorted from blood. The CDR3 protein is CAISPRSADTQYF. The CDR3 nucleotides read TGTGCCATCAGTCCCCGCTCAGCAGATACGCAGTATTTT.